In its sample, the clone carrying this T cell receptor beta chain was seen many times. Its target is unknown. The sample originates from a study of T cells in Graves' hyperthyroidism and ophthalmopathy. The study's findings and limits: Most expanded thyroid clonotypes above 0.001 recurred in blood.

V gave up 2 bases and J gave up 6 bases, with 10 bases separating them. The CDR3 consists of 13 residues. Looked up from germline, CDR1 is KGHSH and CDR2 is LQKENI. Using RNA transcripts as the source, TCR beta CDR3 regions were amplified. The TCR CDR3 was amplified in a first-round RT-PCR using the HTBI primer set. MiXCR, applied by TCRdb to the multiplex PCR reads, yields one record per CDR3 protein. The table lists about 180,000 distinct CDR3 sequences, about 17% of them singletons, with around 29% in the top ten. The sample consisted of blood. The chain carries TRBV18 and TRBJ1-1; no clear D. The clonotype comes from a woman in her 50s with Graves' hyperthyroidism. The CDR3 sequence is CASSPGSRPEAFF. CDR3 nucleotides: TGTGCCAGCTCACCAGGAAGTAGGCCTGAAGCTTTCTTT.